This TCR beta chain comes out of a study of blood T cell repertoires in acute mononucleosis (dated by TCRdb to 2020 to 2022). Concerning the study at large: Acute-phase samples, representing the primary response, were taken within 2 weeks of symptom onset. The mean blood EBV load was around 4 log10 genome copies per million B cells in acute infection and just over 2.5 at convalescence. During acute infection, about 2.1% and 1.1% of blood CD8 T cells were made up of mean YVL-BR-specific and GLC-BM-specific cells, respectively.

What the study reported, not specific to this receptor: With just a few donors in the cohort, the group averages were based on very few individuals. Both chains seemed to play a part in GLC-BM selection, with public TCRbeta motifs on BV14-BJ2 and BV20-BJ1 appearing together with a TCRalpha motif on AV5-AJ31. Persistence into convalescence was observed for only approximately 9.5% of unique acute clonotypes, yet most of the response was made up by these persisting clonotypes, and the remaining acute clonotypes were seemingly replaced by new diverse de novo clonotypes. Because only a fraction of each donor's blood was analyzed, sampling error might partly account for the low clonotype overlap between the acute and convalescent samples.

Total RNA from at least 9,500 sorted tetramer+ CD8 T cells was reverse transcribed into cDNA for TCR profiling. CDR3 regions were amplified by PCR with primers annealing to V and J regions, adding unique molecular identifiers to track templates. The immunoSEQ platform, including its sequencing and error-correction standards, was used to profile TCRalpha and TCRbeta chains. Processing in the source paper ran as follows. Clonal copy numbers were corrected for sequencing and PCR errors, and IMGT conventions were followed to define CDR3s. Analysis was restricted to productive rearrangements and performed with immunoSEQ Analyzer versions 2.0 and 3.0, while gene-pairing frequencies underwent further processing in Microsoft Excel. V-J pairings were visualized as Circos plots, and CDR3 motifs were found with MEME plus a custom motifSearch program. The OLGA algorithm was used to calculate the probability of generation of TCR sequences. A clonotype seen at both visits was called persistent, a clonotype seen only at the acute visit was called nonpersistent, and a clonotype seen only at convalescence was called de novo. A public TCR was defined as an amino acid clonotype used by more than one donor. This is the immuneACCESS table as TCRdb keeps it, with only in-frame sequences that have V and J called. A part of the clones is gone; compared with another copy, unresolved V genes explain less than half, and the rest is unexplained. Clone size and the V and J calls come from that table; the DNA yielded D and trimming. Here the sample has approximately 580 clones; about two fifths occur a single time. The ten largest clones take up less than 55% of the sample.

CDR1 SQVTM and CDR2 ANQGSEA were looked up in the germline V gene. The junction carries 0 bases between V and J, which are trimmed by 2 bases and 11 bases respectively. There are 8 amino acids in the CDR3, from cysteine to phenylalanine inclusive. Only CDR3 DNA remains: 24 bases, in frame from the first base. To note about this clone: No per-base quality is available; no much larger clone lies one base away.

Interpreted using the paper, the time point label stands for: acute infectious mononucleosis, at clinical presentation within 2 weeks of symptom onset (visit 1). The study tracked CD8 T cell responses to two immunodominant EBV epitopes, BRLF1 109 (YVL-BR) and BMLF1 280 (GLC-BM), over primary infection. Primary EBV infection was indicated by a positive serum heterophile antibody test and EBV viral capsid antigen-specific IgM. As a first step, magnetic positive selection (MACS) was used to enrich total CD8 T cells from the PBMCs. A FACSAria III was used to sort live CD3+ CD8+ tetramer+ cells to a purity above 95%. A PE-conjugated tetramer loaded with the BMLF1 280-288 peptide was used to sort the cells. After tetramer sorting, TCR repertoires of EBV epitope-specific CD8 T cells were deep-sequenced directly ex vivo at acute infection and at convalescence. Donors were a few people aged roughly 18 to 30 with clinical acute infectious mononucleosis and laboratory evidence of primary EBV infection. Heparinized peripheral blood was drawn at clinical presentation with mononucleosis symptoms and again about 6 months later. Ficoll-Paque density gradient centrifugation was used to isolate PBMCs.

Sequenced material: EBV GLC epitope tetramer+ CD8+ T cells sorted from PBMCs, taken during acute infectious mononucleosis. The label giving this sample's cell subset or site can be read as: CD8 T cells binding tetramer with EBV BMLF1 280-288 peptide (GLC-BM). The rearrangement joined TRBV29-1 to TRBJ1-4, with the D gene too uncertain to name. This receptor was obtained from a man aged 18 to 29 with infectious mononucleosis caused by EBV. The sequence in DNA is TGCAGCGTTGAAAAACTGTTTTTT. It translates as CSVEKLFF.